The 18 T cell receptor beta chains below all came from one sample that was sequenced in a study of T cell changes during pregnancy in multiple sclerosis. The repertoire was sequenced with immunoSEQ multiplex PCR; TCRdb's copy has only in-frame clones and lacks some. The sample holds tens of thousands of clones, 90% seen once. The sequences come from peripheral blood, collected in the first trimester of pregnancy. The receptors originated from a female donor in good health, enrolled as a control in a pregnancy study.

V is TRBV7-2 and J is TRBJ1-3; D is possibly TRBD1 (5 bases). Germline values: CDR1 SGHTA, CDR2 FQGNSA. CDR3 length: 17 amino acids. The V end lost 2 bases, the J end lost 0 bases, and 14 bases lay between the germline ends. The CDR3 protein is CASSLRGVEGSGNTIYF. CDR3 in DNA: TGTGCCAGCAGCTTAAGAGGGGTGGAGGGCTCTGGAAACACCATATATTTT.

The CDR3 DNA follows: TGTGCCAGCAGCCCGAACAGGGGAGCCACCTACGAGCAGTACTTC. Protein product: CASSPNRGATYEQYF. The V and J genes are TRBV13 and TRBJ2-7, with 7 bases that match TRBD1. The CDR3 extends over 15 amino acids. Germline loops: CDR1 PRHDT, CDR2 FYEKMQ (reference sequence). V was pared by 5 bases and J by 2 bases, with 9 bases of the junction left unmatched.

This clone was observed a handful of times. The chain joins TRBV15 to TRBJ2-3; 9 nucleotides align to TRBD2. The germline V gene has CDR1 LNHNV and CDR2 YYDKDF (reference sequence). This CDR3 spans 15 amino acids. The J segment lost 2 bases and the V segment lost 3 bases, leaving 3 bases of the junction unmatched. The CDR3 loop reads CATSRGLAYTDTQYF. The CDR3 DNA reads TGTGCCACCAGCAGGGGACTAGCTTACACAGATACGCAGTATTTT. Based on the CDR3 plus reference TRBV15 and TRBJ2-3, the full variable domain is DAMVIQNPRYQVTQFGKPVTLSCSQTLNHNVMYWYQQKSSQAPKLLFHYYDKDFNNEADTPDNFQSRRPNTSFCFLDIRSPGLGDTAMYLCATSRGLAYTDTQYFGPGTRLTVL.

The chain carries TRBV4-3 and TRBJ2-1; 11 nucleotides line up with TRBD2. Germline-derived CDR1 and CDR2 are LGHNA and YSLEER. The CDR3 is 17 amino acids. V was pared by 0 bases and J by 7 bases, with 8 bases of the junction left unmatched. The CDR3 coding sequence is TGCGCCAGCAGCCAAGATCCCCCTAGCGGGGGGTTAAATGAGCAGTTCTTC. This translates into CASSQDPPSGGLNEQFF.

The chain employs TRBV5-6 and TRBJ1-1, with D possibly matching TRBD1 (5 bases). V gave up 3 bases and J gave up 9 bases, with 21 bases separating them. Germline V gene lookup returns CDR1 SGHDT and CDR2 YYEEEE. The CDR3 is 15 residues long. CDR3 region: CASSSPYSGTAQAFF. CDR3 sequence (DNA): TGTGCCAGCAGCTCACCATACTCCGGGACTGCTCAAGCTTTCTTT.

This clone was found a few times. The chain joins TRBV6-5 to TRBJ2-7, with 8 bases matching TRBD2. CDR1 is MNHEY, CDR2 SVGAGI, per germline. CDR3 size: 13 residues. V lost 10 bases and J lost 1; bases outside the gene matches: 6. The CDR3 DNA is TGTGCCACAACAGTAGCGGGATCCTACGAGCAGTACTTC. Translating gives CATTVAGSYEQYF.

The sample holds a few counts of this clone. J is TRBJ2-7 and V is TRBV28; a possible D gene is TRBD2 (5 bases). Germline V CDR1 and CDR2: MDHEN, SYDVKM. The V end was cut by 1 base, the J end by 1 base, with 8 bases between. The CDR3 loop spans 14 amino acids. The DNA for the CDR3 is TGTGCCAGCAGTTTATACGGGGTATCCTACGAGCAGTACTTC. Encoded protein: CASSLYGVSYEQYF. The variable domain in full, with the rest retrieved from reference TRBV28 and TRBJ2-7, is DVKVTQSSRYLVKRTGEKVFLECVQDMDHENMFWYRQDPGLGLRLIYFSYDVKMKEKGDIPEGYSVSREKKERFSLILESASTNQTSMYLCASSLYGVSYEQYFGPGTRLTVT.

J is TRBJ1-5 and V is TRBV6-6, with D possibly TRBD1 on 5 matching bases. The CDR3 spans 16 residues. Germline V gives CDR1 MNHNY, CDR2 SVGAGI (reference sequence). Trimming pared 7 bases from V and 5 bases from J, leaving 21 bases between. The chain's CDR3 is CASTARGGGGDQPQHF. The CDR3 region has the DNA TGTGCCAGCACCGCCCGGGGCGGCGGAGGGGATCAGCCCCAGCATTTT.

The chain employs TRBV4-2 and TRBJ1-1; 7 bases fit TRBD1. Germline-derived CDR1 and CDR2 are LGHNA and YNFKEQ. Losses at the gene ends were 4 bases for V and 1 base for J; bases not matched to a gene: 3. CDR3 length equals 14 residues. CDR3 DNA sequence: TGTGCCAGCAGCCGGGGACAGACGAACACTGAAGCTTTCTTT. Translating gives CASSRGQTNTEAFF.

The table lists this clone with a count of one. CDR3 in DNA: TGTGCCAGCAGCGCAAAGGGACAGCTAAGTTCACCCCTCCACTTT. As protein: CASSAKGQLSSPLHF. The rearrangement links TRBV9 to TRBJ1-6; 7 bases agree with TRBD1. The CDR3 loop spans 15 amino acids. Losses at the gene ends were 3 bases for V and 9 bases for J; bases not matched to a gene: 9. The germline gives CDR1 SGDLS, CDR2 YYNGEE.

The gene calls are TRBV6-5 and TRBJ2-7; 10 nucleotides agree with TRBD1. V shed 6 bases and J 6 bases; nucleotides not matched to a gene: 11. The length of the CDR3 is 15 residues. The germline V gene has CDR1 MNHEY and CDR2 SVGAGI. The CDR3 protein is CASRRGTGVFSEQYF. For the CDR3, the DNA is TGTGCCAGCAGACGTGGGACAGGGGTTTTCAGCGAGCAGTACTTC.

This rearrangement joins TRBV5-4 to TRBJ1-6; 7 nucleotides align to TRBD1. Trimming at V came to 3 bases and at J to 7 bases, leaving 4 bases not matched to a gene. The CDR3 is 14 residues long. CDR1 SGHNT and CDR2 YYREEE come from the germline V gene (reference sequence). Written as DNA, the CDR3 is TGTGCCAGCAGCTGGCAGGGGGGAAATTCACCCCTCCACTTT. Translation gives CASSWQGGNSPLHF.

The chain uses TRBV28 and TRBJ2-7; D is uncertain. The CDR3 has 12 amino acids. Per germline, CDR1 MDHEN and CDR2 SYDVKM. V lost 6 bases and J lost 3, with 9 bases in between. This CDR3 is CASSPPVYEQYF. The CDR3 DNA follows: TGTGCCAGCAGCCCTCCCGTCTACGAGCAGTACTTC. The variable domain in full, with the rest retrieved from reference TRBV28 and TRBJ2-7, is DVKVTQSSRYLVKRTGEKVFLECVQDMDHENMFWYRQDPGLGLRLIYFSYDVKMKEKGDIPEGYSVSREKKERFSLILESASTNQTSMYLCASSPPVYEQYFGPGTRLTVT.

The V and J genes are TRBV4-2 and TRBJ1-3, with 10 bases lining up with TRBD1. Trimming took 4 bases from V and 2 from J; bases not matched to a gene: 5. The CDR3 totals 16 residues. Germline assignment: CDR1 LGHNA and CDR2 YNFKEQ. As DNA, the CDR3 is TGTGCCAGCAGCCTAGGACAGGGGGAGGCTGGAAACACCATATATTTT. This gives the protein CASSLGQGEAGNTIYF.

There are a few counts of this clone. The chain couples TRBV19 to TRBJ2-7; D gene ambiguous. The CDR3 extends over 12 amino acids. Germline V gives CDR1 LNHDA, CDR2 SQIVND (reference sequence). The germline V and J ends were trimmed by 4 bases and 6 bases, with 10 bases remaining between them. The CDR3 DNA reads as TGTGCCAGTAGTAAAAACATTGGCGAGCAGTACTTC. This translates into CASSKNIGEQYF.

CDR3 in DNA: TGTGCCATCAGTGCCCCGGGAGCATCTCAAGAGACCCAGTACTTC. Protein product: CAISAPGASQETQYF. This chain links TRBV10-3 with TRBJ2-5; a possible D gene is TRBD2 (6 bases). The ends were cut back, 4 bases at V and 2 bases at J, with 14 bases in the middle. Germline V gives CDR1 ENHRY, CDR2 SYGVKD. The CDR3 is 15 amino acids.

The chain links TRBV4-3 to TRBJ1-3; no reliable D call. Germline values: CDR1 LGHNA, CDR2 YSLEER. The germline V and J ends were trimmed by 0 bases and 5 bases, with 8 bases remaining between them. The CDR3 contains 14 residues. CDR3 in DNA: TGCGCCAGCAGCCAAGACCGGCGGCGAAACACCATATATTTT. Protein: CASSQDRRRNTIYF.

The CDR3 loop reads CASSPPGRGRNQPQHF. CDR3 bases: TGTGCCAGCAGTCCCCCGGGCAGGGGGCGGAATCAGCCCCAGCATTTT. The rearrangement joins TRBV28 to TRBJ1-5; 8 bases agree with TRBD1. Germline CDR1 reads MDHEN; CDR2 reads SYDVKM. CDR3 size: 16 residues. The V gene end was trimmed by 5 bases and the J gene end by 4 bases; junction bases not matched to a gene: 10.